A single sample gave rise to the 32 T cell receptor beta chains below, sequenced in a study of graft-versus-host responses after intestinal transplantation. Libraries were prepared by immunoSEQ multiplex PCR; TCRdb keeps only in-frame clonotypes and omits some of them. This sample yields some 3,300 clones, of which roughly 70% are seen a single time; 6.5% to 8.5% belongs to the top ten. Time point reported: postoperative day 105 after intestinal transplantation (dayNNNN = postoperative day). Processing of graft tissue released intraepithelial and lamina propria lymphocytes. Here the sequenced sample was ileum tissue, taken 105 days after intestinal transplantation. These receptors were obtained from a human patient who received an intestinal transplant, so some T cells may come from the graft donor.

This clone came up a few times. V and J are TRBV5-4 and TRBJ1-3; weak D call: TRBD1 (6 bases). Per germline, CDR1 SGHNT and CDR2 YYREEE (reference sequence). This CDR3 has 14 residues. Trimming removed 4 bases from V and 4 bases from J, with 12 bases in between. CDR3 protein: CASSQGRAGNTIYF. CDR3 nucleotide sequence: TGTGCCAGCAGCCAGGGGAGGGCAGGAAACACCATATATTTT.

The chain employs TRBV5-1 and TRBJ1-3, with D possibly being TRBD1 (5 bases). V lost 0 bases and J 0 bases, leaving 13 bases between the germline ends. The CDR3 has 17 amino acids. From germline, CDR1 is SGHRS and CDR2 YFSETQ. The chain's CDR3 is CASSLAGGVHSGNTIYF. As DNA, the CDR3 is TGCGCCAGCAGCTTGGCCGGAGGGGTCCACTCTGGAAACACCATATATTTT.

The J gene is TRBJ2-7, the V gene TRBV27; D unclear. Germline V gene sequence: CDR1 MNHEY, CDR2 SMNVEV (reference sequence). V lost 5 bases and J 2 bases, leaving 7 bases between the germline ends. The CDR3 runs to 12 residues. For the CDR3, the DNA is TGTGCCAGCAGTCCCCACCCCTACGAGCAGTACTTC. It is translated as CASSPHPYEQYF.

This clone was detected only a few times. V is TRBV5-4 and J is TRBJ2-3; 14 nucleotides match TRBD2. CDR1 is SGHNT, CDR2 YYREEE, per germline (reference sequence). V lost 3 bases to trimming and J lost 2 bases; unmatched junction nucleotides: 2. This CDR3 has 16 amino acids. CDR3 nucleotides: TGTGCCAGCAGCTGGGGACTAGCGGGGGCCACAGATACGCAGTATTTT. Translation gives CASSWGLAGATDTQYF.

V and J are TRBV25-1 and TRBJ1-5; 8 bases align to TRBD1. Germline-derived CDR1 and CDR2 are MGHDK and SYGVNS. The CDR3 is 13 residues long. V shed 9 bases, J shed 6 bases, and the junction held 7 bases outside the gene matches. CDR3 coding DNA: TGTGCCAGTGGACAGGGAGAAGGTCAGCCCCAGCATTTT. Residues: CASGQGEGQPQHF.

The chain carries TRBV9 and TRBJ2-5; D is unresolved. Trimming shortened V by 7 bases and J by 2 bases, and 18 bases separated the two germline ends. CDR3 length equals 15 residues. In germline, CDR1 is SGDLS, CDR2 YYNGEE. DNA for the CDR3: TGTGCCAGCTCCTTCGACGGCGGACGACAAGAGACCCAGTACTTC. Its translation: CASSFDGGRQETQYF.

The rearrangement links TRBV5-4 to TRBJ2-1, with unresolved D. The CDR3 contains 15 residues. In germline, CDR1 is SGHNT, CDR2 YYREEE (reference sequence). V was pared by 1 base and J by 0 bases, with 8 bases between. CDR3 sequence (DNA): TGTGCCAGCAGCTTGTCTTCCCACTCCTACAATGAGCAGTTCTTC. It translates to CASSLSSHSYNEQFF. Combining the CDR3 with reference TRBV5-4 and TRBJ2-1 gives the whole variable domain ETGVTQSPTHLIKTRGQQVTLRCSSQSGHNTVSWYQQALGQGPQFIFQYYREEENGRGNFPPRFSGLQFPNYSSELNVNALELDDSALYLCASSLSSHSYNEQFFGPGTRLTVL.

This rearrangement joins TRBV7-3 to TRBJ2-3, with 10 bases identical to TRBD1. This CDR3 spans 16 amino acids. The germline V gene encodes CDR1 SGHTA and CDR2 FQGTGA. After removal of 5 bases from V and 1 base from J, the junction contained 6 bases not matched to a gene. This chain's CDR3 is CASSPVGTGGTDTQYF. CDR3 nucleotides: TGTGCCAGCAGCCCGGTGGGGACAGGGGGCACAGATACGCAGTATTTT.

As for this clone: Additional DNA sequences in this sample encode the identical CDR3. The genes are TRBV6-1 and TRBJ2-5, with TRBD2 identical over 12 bases. Germline values: CDR1 MNHNS, CDR2 SASEGT. The CDR3 length is 15 residues. V was pared by 2 bases and J by 2 bases, with 0 bases of the junction left unmatched. As DNA, the CDR3 is TGTGCCAGCAGTGAACTAGCGGGAGGGCAAGAGACCCAGTACTTC. Residues: CASSELAGGQETQYF.

The genes are TRBV5-1 and TRBJ2-3, with 12 nucleotides matching TRBD2. Trimming at V came to 2 bases and at J to 0 bases, leaving 4 bases not matched to a gene. The CDR3 sequence is 17 residues long. Per the germline V gene, CDR1 is SGHRS and CDR2 is YFSETQ. This CDR3 reads CASSFLAGGPSTDTQYF. The CDR3 bases are TGCGCCAGCAGCTTTCTAGCGGGGGGGCCAAGCACAGATACGCAGTATTTT. Complete variable domain (other parts from reference TRBV5-1 and TRBJ2-3): KAGVTQTPRYLIKTRGQQVTLSCSPISGHRSVSWYQQTPGQGLQFLFEYFSETQRNKGNFPGRFSGRQFSNSRSEMNVSTLELGDSALYLCASSFLAGGPSTDTQYFGPGTRLTVL.

As for this clone: The same CDR3 is also encoded by other DNA sequences in this sample. V and J are TRBV7-6 and TRBJ1-1; D is ambiguous. V lost 1 base and J lost 3, with 6 bases in between. Per the germline V gene, CDR1 is SGHVS and CDR2 is FNYEAQ. This CDR3 is 13 amino acids long. CDR3 DNA: TGTGCCAGCAGCTTAGAAGTTTACACTGAAGCTTTCTTT. Amino acids: CASSLEVYTEAFF.

The chain recombines TRBV7-3 with TRBJ2-1; D may match TRBD1 or TRBD2 (5 bases each). Trimming took off 5 bases at V and 4 bases at J, with 9 bases between the two ends. This CDR3 has 13 amino acids. Germline V gene sequence: CDR1 SGHTA, CDR2 FQGTGA. The CDR3: CASSRGRYNEQFF. The CDR3 bases are TGTGCCAGCAGCCGGGGCAGATACAATGAGCAGTTCTTC.

CDR3 region: CASSGRGPTEAFF. For the CDR3, the DNA is TGCGCCAGCAGTGGCAGGGGGCCTACTGAAGCTTTCTTT. The rearrangement links TRBV10-2 to TRBJ1-1, with 8 bases fitting TRBD1. V shed 4 bases and J 5 bases; nucleotides not matched to a gene: 3. Germline V gene sequence: CDR1 WSHSY, CDR2 SAAADI. This CDR3 has 13 residues.

The gene calls are TRBV10-2 and TRBJ2-7; D ambiguous. This CDR3 comprises 13 residues. V was trimmed by 4 bases and J by 0 bases, leaving 7 bases between them. Looked up from germline, CDR1 is WSHSY and CDR2 is SAAADI. The CDR3 coding sequence is TGCGCCAGCAGTGCGGACGTCTCCTACGAGCAGTACTTC. It translates to CASSADVSYEQYF.

The DNA for the CDR3 is TGTGCCAGCCGACAGGGGGGGAACGAGCAGTACTTC. It translates to CASRQGGNEQYF. The rearrangement uses TRBV6-6 and TRBJ2-7; 9 positions match TRBD1. The V gene's germline CDR1 is MNHNY and CDR2 SVGAGI (reference sequence). CDR3 length equals 12 residues. J was trimmed by 5 bases and V by 8 bases; bases with no gene match: 4.

This chain connects TRBV7-9 to TRBJ2-7; either TRBD1 or TRBD2 may supply D (6 bases each). CDR1 SEHNR and CDR2 FQNEAQ come from the germline V gene (reference sequence). V lost 0 bases and J 0 bases, leaving 12 bases between the germline ends. This CDR3 is built from 16 residues. Written as DNA, the CDR3 is TGTGCCAGCAGCTTAGCGGGGGGCCTCAGCTCCTACGAGCAGTACTTC. Its protein product is CASSLAGGLSSYEQYF.

The rearrangement joins TRBV5-1 to TRBJ2-3; weak D call: TRBD2 (7 bases). The germline gives CDR1 SGHRS, CDR2 YFSETQ. This CDR3 spans 16 amino acids. V shed 1 base and J shed 2 bases, with 14 bases lying between them. Written as DNA, the CDR3 is TGCGCCAGCAGCTTGCTCGGCGGGGGCACCACAGATACGCAGTATTTT. This codes for CASSLLGGGTTDTQYF.

The chain couples TRBV4-2 to TRBJ2-7; 9 bases match TRBD2. Germline loops: CDR1 LGHNA, CDR2 YNFKEQ. CDR3 length: 16 residues. Germline trimming cut 1 base from V and 0 bases from J; bases unmatched to any gene: 4. The CDR3 reads CASSQAETSGSYEQYF. DNA for the CDR3: TGTGCCAGCAGCCAAGCCGAGACTAGCGGCTCCTACGAGCAGTACTTC.

The V gene is TRBV7-9, the J gene TRBJ2-7; TRBD2 might be the D (6 bases). Germline CDR1 is SEHNR and CDR2 is FQNEAQ (reference sequence). Trimming took off 1 base at V and 4 bases at J, with 14 bases between the two ends. This CDR3 spans 15 amino acids. For the CDR3, the DNA is TGTGCCAGCAGCTTAGGGTGGGACTCCTCGTACGAGCAGTACTTC. Protein sequence: CASSLGWDSSYEQYF.

The V and J genes are TRBV20-1 and TRBJ1-6, with D maybe TRBD1 (6 bases). The CDR3 is made up of 11 amino acids. The V end lost 8 bases, the J end lost 7 bases, and 9 bases lay between the germline ends. Germline loops: CDR1 DFQATT, CDR2 SNEGSKA (reference sequence). CDR3 DNA sequence: TGCAGTACAGGGTTAAATTCACCCCTCCACTTT. This gives the protein CSTGLNSPLHF.

The J gene is TRBJ2-5, the V gene TRBV6-1; 8 bases agree with TRBD2. The CDR3 consists of 15 residues. The V gene's germline CDR1 is MNHNS and CDR2 SASEGT. Trimming took 0 bases from V and 5 from J; bases not matched to a gene: 5. The CDR3 region is CASSEAPGGPETQYF. The DNA of the CDR3 is TGTGCCAGCAGTGAAGCGCCGGGAGGGCCGGAGACCCAGTACTTC.

The chain couples TRBV21-1 to TRBJ2-1; the DNA was not compared with TRBD2, the D call given in the table. TRBV21-1 is a listed pseudogene. The CDR3 is made up of 18 amino acids. The CDR3 loop reads CASSKEGPLTSAGNEQFF. CDR3 nucleotides: TGTGCCAGCAGCAAAGAGGGGCCTTTAACTAGCGCAGGCAATGAGCAGTTCTTC.

This sequence joins TRBV9 and TRBJ2-3; 8 nucleotides line up with TRBD2. The CDR3 totals 15 residues. V was clipped by 0 bases and J by 6 bases; unmatched bases: 6. Germline V gives CDR1 SGDLS, CDR2 YYNGEE. The CDR3 is CASSVVGTRRDTQYF. The CDR3 DNA follows: TGTGCCAGCAGCGTAGTGGGGACTAGACGTGATACGCAGTATTTT.

The chain combines TRBV2 with TRBJ1-2; 9 nucleotides align to TRBD1. Germline values: CDR1 SNHLY, CDR2 FYNNEI. V lost 11 bases and J lost 6; bases outside the gene matches: 10. This CDR3 spans 13 amino acids. DNA of the CDR3: TGTGCCTTCCGGGACAGGGAAAATAATGGCTACACCTTC. Amino acids: CAFRDRENNGYTF.

The sample holds a few counts of this clone. The rearrangement links TRBV6-1 to TRBJ2-7; possible D gene TRBD2, 6 bases. The CDR3 extends over 15 amino acids. Germline V gives CDR1 MNHNS, CDR2 SASEGT. V gave up 0 bases and J gave up 1 base, with 10 bases separating them. The CDR3 DNA reads TGTGCCAGCAGTGAAGCGGAGGCGGGATCCTACGAGCAGTACTTC. Translated: CASSEAEAGSYEQYF.

The rearrangement joins TRBV5-4 to TRBJ2-5, with 11 nucleotides matching TRBD2. The CDR3 extends over 15 amino acids. V shed 4 bases, J shed 5 bases, and the junction held 7 bases outside the gene matches. Germline V gives CDR1 SGHNT, CDR2 YYREEE (reference sequence). CDR3 nucleotide sequence: TGTGCCAGCAGCGTACTAGCGGGAGAGGGGGAGACCCAGTACTTC. The encoded protein is CASSVLAGEGETQYF.

The CDR3 DNA reads TGTGCCAGCTCCAAGGGGGACAACTCCTACGAGCAGTACTTC. Translating gives CASSKGDNSYEQYF. The chain links TRBV18 to TRBJ2-7; tentative D call: TRBD1 (6 bases). The germline gives CDR1 KGHSH, CDR2 LQKENI. The V and J ends lost 6 bases and 0 bases respectively, with 12 bases between them. This CDR3 comprises 14 residues.

The chain carries TRBV6-5 and TRBJ2-7; D tentatively reads TRBD1 or TRBD2 (5 bases each). There are 14 residues in the CDR3. Trimming took off 2 bases at V and 6 bases at J, with 14 bases between the two ends. The germline CDR1 and CDR2 sequences are MNHEY and SVGAGI. CDR3: CASSYLGAAGEQYF. The DNA for the CDR3 is TGTGCCAGCAGTTACCTCGGGGCCGCTGGCGAGCAGTACTTC.

The J gene is TRBJ2-7, the V gene TRBV5-5; 8 bases are shared with TRBD1. CDR3 length: 14 residues. Losses at the gene ends were 5 bases for V and 5 bases for J; bases not matched to a gene: 9. CDR1 and CDR2 from the germline V gene are SGHKS and YYEKEE (reference sequence). CDR3 DNA: TGTGCCAGCAGACACACAGGGGGAACCCACGAGCAGTACTTC. Its protein product is CASRHTGGTHEQYF.

This rearrangement joins TRBV6-5 to TRBJ1-5; the D gene is possibly TRBD1 (5 bases). CDR1 MNHEY and CDR2 SVGAGI come from the germline V gene. CDR3 length equals 14 residues. V lost 5 bases to trimming and J lost 5 bases, with 13 bases between them. CDR3 DNA sequence: TGTGCCAGCAGTACCGGGACGGAACATCAGCCCCAGCATTTT. It specifies CASSTGTEHQPQHF.

The chain has TRBV19 and TRBJ2-7; D gene ambiguous. Trimming pared 4 bases from V and 3 bases from J, leaving 19 bases between. The germline V gene encodes CDR1 LNHDA and CDR2 SQIVND (reference sequence). The CDR3 consists of 16 residues. The CDR3 here is CASSTLSPGRIYEQYF. As DNA, the CDR3 is TGTGCCAGTAGTACCCTGAGTCCCGGACGGATCTACGAGCAGTACTTC.

The rearrangement links TRBV29-1 to TRBJ2-1; 14 nucleotides match TRBD2. V dropped 1 base and J dropped 8; count of bases not matched to a gene: 4. This CDR3 is built from 15 residues. CDR1 SQVTM and CDR2 ANQGSEA come from the germline V gene. CDR3 sequence: CSVEGGLAGDDEQFF. The CDR3, as DNA: TGCAGCGTTGAAGGGGGACTAGCGGGAGACGATGAGCAGTTCTTC.